Following are 21 T cell receptor beta chains from one sample sequenced in a study of response to subunit inactivated influenza vaccine. MiXCR was run by TCRdb on the RT-PCR reads, yielding one entry per CDR3 protein. The sample holds approximately 500,000 distinct CDR3 sequences, less than 15% seen once. Sample: PBMCs from blood, taken 12 days after vaccination. The receptors come from a man in his forties or fifties who received an inactivated influenza vaccine.

This clonotype turned up a few times. V and J are TRBV7-2 and TRBJ2-3; no reliable D call. This CDR3 comprises 12 residues. CDR1 SGHTA and CDR2 FQGNSA come from the germline V gene. Trimming took 5 bases from V and 10 from J, leaving 13 bases between them. The CDR3 DNA is TGTGCCAGCAGCCCAACCGATCAGCCGCAGTATTTT. This sequence encodes CASSPTDQPQYF.

Of note for this clonotype: This sequence may be a read error, since a much larger clone differs from it by one base. This chain uses TRBV6-1 with TRBJ2-7; 8 positions agree with TRBD1. Germline CDR1 and CDR2: MNHNS and SASEGT. Trimming took 5 bases from V and 3 from J; bases not matched to a gene: 3. This CDR3 spans 13 amino acids. The CDR3 coding sequence is TGTGCCAGCAGTCCGGACAGGGACTACGAGCAGTACTTC. Translating it yields CASSPDRDYEQYF.

The chain employs TRBV12-3 or TRBV12-4 and TRBJ2-1, with D maybe TRBD1 (6 bases). This CDR3 comprises 12 residues. Trimming removed 6 bases at V and 12 bases at J, with 15 bases between. In DNA form, the CDR3 reads TGTGCCAGCAGATTCATAACAGGGTTGCAGTTCTTC. This gives the protein CASRFITGLQFF.

The sample holds a few counts of this clonotype. The chain carries TRBV20-1 and TRBJ1-5, with 7 bases identical to TRBD1. The CDR3 totals 15 residues. Trimming took 3 bases from V and 1 from J; bases not matched to a gene: 6. Germline lookup yields CDR1 DFQATT and CDR2 SNEGSKA (reference sequence). The CDR3 is CSASRDSVSNQPQHF. As DNA, the CDR3 is TGCAGTGCTAGCAGGGACAGCGTGAGCAATCAGCCCCAGCATTTT.

This clonotype was picked up a small number of times. J is TRBJ1-2 and V is TRBV20-1; weak D call: TRBD1 (5 bases). Trimming shortened V by 0 bases and J by 6 bases, and 17 bases separated the two germline ends. Germline CDR1 reads DFQATT; CDR2 reads SNEGSKA (reference sequence). The CDR3 has 15 amino acids. The CDR3 sequence: CSARDRGAKGHGYTF. The CDR3 bases are TGCAGTGCTAGAGATCGAGGGGCCAAGGGGCATGGCTACACCTTC.

This clonotype was counted a few times. This sequence joins TRBV3-1 and TRBJ2-3; a possible D gene is TRBD1 (6 bases). The CDR3 contains 16 residues. The germline V gene has CDR1 LGHDT and CDR2 YNNKEL (reference sequence). The germline V and J ends were trimmed by 0 bases and 2 bases, with 12 bases remaining between them. DNA of the CDR3: TGTGCCAGCAGCCAAGAACTCGGACAGTCCACAGATACGCAGTATTTT. This encodes CASSQELGQSTDTQYF.

This clonotype was picked up many times. The chain couples TRBV7-9 to TRBJ2-7, with 9 bases lining up with TRBD1. CDR1 SEHNR and CDR2 FQNEAQ come from the germline V gene (reference sequence). J gave up 2 bases and V 3 bases, and 5 bases lay outside the gene matches. The CDR3 consists of 15 residues. In DNA, the CDR3 is TGTGCCAGCAGCTTGGGAGGGACAGGGACCTACGAGCAGTACTTC. Amino acids: CASSLGGTGTYEQYF.

This clonotype was counted ten times or more. The chain uses TRBV15 and TRBJ1-2; D remains unclear. V was shortened by 0 bases and J by 4 bases, with 6 bases between the two germline ends. This CDR3 has 13 amino acids. Looked up from germline, CDR1 is LNHNV and CDR2 is YYDKDF (reference sequence). CDR3 protein: CATSRDGSYGYTF. The CDR3 bases are TGTGCCACCAGCAGAGATGGCAGCTATGGCTACACCTTC.

This clonotype was detected a few times. The gene calls are TRBV4-3 and TRBJ2-7; D might be TRBD2 (5 bases). CDR1 is LGHNA, CDR2 YSLEER, per germline. The CDR3 totals 15 residues. Trimming took off 0 bases at V and 4 bases at J, with 13 bases between the two ends. This CDR3 is CASSQDFQRRYEQYF. The CDR3 nucleotides read TGCGCCAGCAGCCAAGACTTCCAGCGGAGGTACGAGCAGTACTTC.

This clonotype was seen only a few times. The rearrangement links TRBV6-5 to TRBJ2-3, with TRBD1 as a possible D gene (5 bases). The ends were cut back, 1 base at V and 7 bases at J, with 12 bases in the middle. Germline V gives CDR1 MNHEY, CDR2 SVGAGI. This CDR3 has 14 amino acids. DNA for the CDR3: TGTGCCAGCAGTTACTTCGACAGTTCGAATACGCAGTATTTT. Protein: CASSYFDSSNTQYF.

V is TRBV4-2 and J is TRBJ2-5, with D possibly matching TRBD1 (5 bases). Germline loops: CDR1 LGHNA, CDR2 YNFKEQ. This CDR3 has 15 amino acids. Trimming stripped 0 bases from V and 5 bases from J, with 13 bases between. In DNA form, the CDR3 reads TGTGCCAGCAGCCAAGATCGTCAAGGGGTGGAGACCCAGTACTTC. This translates into CASSQDRQGVETQYF.

This clonotype has a single count. The CDR3 loop reads CASSPIPGHEQFF. In nucleotides, the CDR3 is TGTGCCAGCAGCCCCATCCCCGGTCATGAGCAGTTCTTC. The genes are TRBV6-2 or TRBV6-3 and TRBJ2-1; D is ambiguous. The CDR3 is 13 amino acids. Germline V CDR1 and CDR2: MNHEY, SVGEGT. Trimming stripped 6 bases from V and 8 bases from J, with 14 bases between.

This clonotype was recorded a few times. The rearrangement joins TRBV20-1 to TRBJ1-2; D gene unclear. This CDR3 contains 12 residues. The V gene lost 1 base and the J gene lost 4 bases, with 7 bases spanning the gap. Per the germline V gene, CDR1 is DFQATT and CDR2 is SNEGSKA (reference sequence). CDR3 coding DNA: TGCAGTGCTAGAGGTGGTACCTATGGCTACACCTTC. Encoded protein: CSARGGTYGYTF.

The V and J genes are TRBV7-9 and TRBJ2-2, with D possibly matching TRBD2 (5 bases). The germline CDR1 and CDR2 sequences are SEHNR and FQNEAQ (reference sequence). This CDR3 spans 16 amino acids. Trimming cost V 1 base and J 4 bases, with 13 bases left between them. DNA of the CDR3: TGTGCCAGCAGCTTAGGAGGCGGTGGGAGCACCGGGGAGCTGTTTTTT. Residues: CASSLGGGGSTGELFF. The full variable domain, completed using reference TRBV7-9 and TRBJ2-2, is DTGVSQNPRHKITKRGQNVTFRCDPISEHNRLYWYRQTLGQGPEFLTYFQNEAQLEKSRLLSDRFSAERPKGSFSTLEIQRTEQGDSAMYLCASSLGGGGSTGELFFGEGSRLTVL.

The J gene is TRBJ2-1, the V gene TRBV4-3, with a weak D call TRBD1 (6 bases). Germline V lookup: CDR1 LGHNA, CDR2 YSLEER. There are 15 residues in the CDR3. V dropped 0 bases and J dropped 3 bases, with 9 bases sitting between them. The CDR3 protein is CASSQDLDSYNEQFF. CDR3 bases: TGCGCCAGCAGCCAAGATTTGGACAGCTACAATGAGCAGTTCTTC.

This clonotype appeared a few times. V is TRBV7-9 and J is TRBJ2-5; possibly TRBD2 for D (6 bases). The CDR3 is 15 amino acids. Germline V gives CDR1 SEHNR, CDR2 FQNEAQ (reference sequence). V lost 0 bases, J lost 1 base, and 9 bases lay in between. The CDR3 is CASSLATGVQETQYF. The DNA of the CDR3 is TGTGCCAGCAGCTTAGCGACGGGGGTCCAAGAGACCCAGTACTTC. Drawing the rest from reference TRBV7-9 and TRBJ2-5, the complete variable domain is DTGVSQNPRHKITKRGQNVTFRCDPISEHNRLYWYRQTLGQGPEFLTYFQNEAQLEKSRLLSDRFSAERPKGSFSTLEIQRTEQGDSAMYLCASSLATGVQETQYFGPGTRLLVL.

This clonotype occurred a few times. The chain combines TRBV5-1 with TRBJ1-1; D is perhaps TRBD1 (5 bases). Germline lookup yields CDR1 SGHRS and CDR2 YFSETQ. Trimming pared 4 bases from V and 4 bases from J, leaving 17 bases between. The CDR3 sequence is 15 residues long. The CDR3, as DNA: TGCGCCAGCAGCCTGATTCAAGGGACGGTCACTGAAGCTTTCTTT. This encodes CASSLIQGTVTEAFF.

This sequence joins TRBV6-2 or TRBV6-3 and TRBJ2-4, with 10 bases identical to TRBD2. The ends lost 2 bases at V and 9 bases at J; junction bases unmatched: 7. Germline V CDR1 and CDR2: MNHEY, SVGEGT. This CDR3 is 15 amino acids long. CDR3 in DNA: TGTGCCAGCAGTTACGCTAGCGGGAGAACTCCCATTCAGTACTTC. Its translation is CASSYASGRTPIQYF.

This chain connects TRBV20-1 to TRBJ2-5; 9 bases map to TRBD2. After removal of 1 base from V and 1 base from J, the junction contained 7 bases not matched to a gene. The CDR3 length is 16 residues. CDR1 and CDR2 (germline): DFQATT, SNEGSKA (reference sequence). The CDR3 DNA follows: TGCAGTGCTAGAGTGCGACTAGCGGAAGCCCAAGAGACCCAGTACTTC. It codes for CSARVRLAEAQETQYF.

The rearrangement links TRBV10-2 to TRBJ2-2; TRBD2 matches at 15 bases. Per the germline V gene, CDR1 is WSHSY and CDR2 is SAAADI. CDR3 length: 16 amino acids. V lost 6 bases to trimming and J lost 4 bases; unmatched junction nucleotides: 3. CDR3 DNA sequence: TGCGCCAGCAGGCGGACTAGCGGGGGGGGCACCGGGGAGCTGTTTTTT. It encodes CASRRTSGGGTGELFF.

The chain employs TRBV6-2 or TRBV6-3 and TRBJ1-5, with D uncertain. V gave up 7 bases and J gave up 4 bases, with 11 bases separating them. The CDR3 totals 13 residues. Germline loops: CDR1 MNHEY, CDR2 SVGEGT. Here the CDR3 reads CASKTSGNQPQHF. Here the CDR3 DNA reads TGTGCCAGCAAAACCTCTGGGAATCAGCCCCAGCATTTT.